This paragraph reports one T cell receptor (beta chain). As yet, its antigen is unknown. The assay was immunoSEQ multiplex PCR, and TCRdb's table has in-frame clones only and misses some. The data show roughly 30,000 clones, with roughly 90% seen just once and 1% to 1.5% held by the top ten. This entry comes from a study of T cell responses to AZD1222 COVID-19 vaccine. Broader study findings: The donor cohort was predominantly white British with a female majority, and clonal diversity may have been underestimated.

The receptor was isolated from an adult in good health. The material was peripheral blood, obtained on day 0 of AZD1222 vaccination.

CDR3 DNA sequence: TGTGCCAGCAGCCCCAAAGCGGGGAATCCTACAGATACGCAGTATTTT. Encoded protein: CASSPKAGNPTDTQYF. This chain links TRBV7-2 with TRBJ2-3, with 7 bases that match TRBD2. V shed 5 bases and J 3 bases; nucleotides not matched to a gene: 11. Per germline, CDR1 SGHTA and CDR2 FQGNSA. The CDR3 is 16 residues long.